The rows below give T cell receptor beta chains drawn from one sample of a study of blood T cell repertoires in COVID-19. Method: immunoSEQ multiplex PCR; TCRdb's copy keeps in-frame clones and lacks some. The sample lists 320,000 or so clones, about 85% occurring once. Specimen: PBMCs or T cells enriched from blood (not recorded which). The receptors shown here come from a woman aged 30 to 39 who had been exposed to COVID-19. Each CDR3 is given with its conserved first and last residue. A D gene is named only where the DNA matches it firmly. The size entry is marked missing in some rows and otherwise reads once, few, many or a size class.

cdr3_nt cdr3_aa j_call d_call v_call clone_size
TGTGCCAGCAGTGGCGACAGGTACGAGCAGTACTTC CASSGDRYEQYF TRBJ2-7 - TRBV2 -
TGTGCCAGCAGCAACCTAGCGAGTACGCAGTATTTT CASSNLASTQYF TRBJ2-3 - TRBV5-6 -
TGTGCCAGCAGCTTTTACTTACGGCAGTTCTTC CASSFYLRQFF TRBJ2-1 - TRBV11-2 -
TGTGCCAGCAGGCTGACAGGGAATGGTGGCTACACCTTC CASRLTGNGGYTF TRBJ1-2 TRBD1 TRBV6-5 -
TGTGCCACCAGCAGTATAGGGACAGGTCCAAACAATGAGCAGTTCTTC CATSSIGTGPNNEQFF TRBJ2-1 TRBD1 TRBV15 -
TGTGCCAGCAGTCAGACTCGTTCCTACGAGCAGTACTTC CASSQTRSYEQYF TRBJ2-7 - TRBV12-3/TRBV12-4 -
TGTGCCAGCAGGTTGAGGGAGTTCTCATCCGAGCAGTACTTC CASRLREFSSEQYF TRBJ2-7 - TRBV28 -
TGTGCCAGCAGCTTAGAGAACAGGGATGGCTACACCTTC CASSLENRDGYTF TRBJ1-2 - TRBV7-9 -
TGTGCCAGCAGCCAAGGACAAAGCACGCGTGGCTACACCTTC CASSQGQSTRGYTF TRBJ1-2 - TRBV3-1/TRBV3-2 once
TGCGCCAGCAGCCGCCTGAGGAGTAATTCACCCCTCCACTTT CASSRLRSNSPLHF TRBJ1-6 - TRBV4-1 -
TGTGCCAGCATCTGGGGGACACAGGGCACTGAAGCTTTCTTT CASIWGTQGTEAFF TRBJ1-1 - TRBV28 few
TGTGCCAGCAGCTTAGATGCCCCAGGGGCTGGCTACACCTTC CASSLDAPGAGYTF TRBJ1-2 - TRBV11-2 -
TGCGCCAGCAGGCAAGCGGCACAGGCTAACTATGGCTACACCTTC CASRQAAQANYGYTF TRBJ1-2 - TRBV4-3 once
TGTGCCAGCAGTTTATCGATTCCAGCGGGGGGGCGAGAGACCCAGTACTTC CASSLSIPAGGRETQYF TRBJ2-5 TRBD2 TRBV27 -
TGTGCCAGCAGCCCAATGTCAGGGGGCGGGTACGAGCAGTACTTC CASSPMSGGGYEQYF TRBJ2-7 TRBD1 TRBV5-6 -
TGCGCCAGCAGCCAAGGCCTTCCGGGTTCTTACAATGAGCAGTTCTTC CASSQGLPGSYNEQFF TRBJ2-1 - TRBV4-3 once
TGTGCCAGCAGCCCCGGACAGGGAGACTATGGCTACACCTTC CASSPGQGDYGYTF TRBJ1-2 TRBD1 TRBV7-2 -
TGTGCCAGCAGCGAAAACAGGGCTGGCTACACCTTC CASSENRAGYTF TRBJ1-2 - TRBV9 -
TGCAGTGCTAGTTTTCGGGGAATGGTCACTAGCGAGCAGTACTTC CSASFRGMVTSEQYF TRBJ2-7 - TRBV20-1 -
TGCGCCAGCACCCAGGGGGCGCCTGGAAACACCATATATTTT CASTQGAPGNTIYF TRBJ1-3 TRBD1 TRBV23-1 -
TGTGCCAGCAGCTTAGGGGCAGGGTCTAGCAATCAGCCCCAGCATTTT CASSLGAGSSNQPQHF TRBJ1-5 - TRBV7-9 -
TGTGCCAGCAGTTATGGACGGGGGGGCACAGATACGCAGTATTTT CASSYGRGGTDTQYF TRBJ2-3 TRBD2 TRBV6-5 -
TGTGCCAGCAGCGGCAGACTAGCGGCCACAGATACGCAGTATTTT CASSGRLAATDTQYF TRBJ2-3 TRBD2 TRBV5-4 -
TGTGCCAGTAGTATAGGTCACTTATCCTACGAGCAGTACTTC CASSIGHLSYEQYF TRBJ2-7 - TRBV19 -
TGTGCCAGCAGCGACAGTTCGGGTAGTAGGTTCCACTTT CASSDSSGSRFHF TRBJ1-6 - TRBV25-1 -